The 8 T cell receptor beta chains in this list originate from one sample, sequenced in a study of cytomegalovirus exposure and HLA in healthy donors. The PCR employed 60 Vbeta primers together with 13 Jbeta primers. Assay used: immunoSEQ multiplex PCR; TCRdb lists only in-frame clones, some missing. This table holds about 150,000 clones. Sequenced input: PBMCs. Receptors originate from a woman aged 50 to 65 in good health and CMV-seronegative.

The chain couples TRBV6-1 to TRBJ1-1; a weak D match, TRBD1 (6 bases). Germline CDR1 reads MNHNS; CDR2 reads SASEGT. With 5 bases removed from V and 5 bases from J, the gap between germline ends came to 15 bases. The CDR3 contains 14 residues. The CDR3 DNA reads as TGTGCCAGCAGTTCTTCCAGGGGCGGGACTGAAGCTTTCTTT. It translates to CASSSSRGGTEAFF.

The J gene is TRBJ1-5, the V gene TRBV5-4; D is ambiguous. The CDR3 totals 15 residues. Trimming took off 0 bases at V and 0 bases at J, with 7 bases between the two ends. From germline, CDR1 is SGHNT and CDR2 YYREEE (reference sequence). CDR3 sequence (DNA): TGTGCCAGCAGCTTGGGACTCAATAGCAATCAGCCCCAGCATTTT. Residues: CASSLGLNSNQPQHF.

The chain links TRBV5-1 to TRBJ2-5; 11 bases agree with TRBD1. CDR1 SGHRS and CDR2 YFSETQ come from the germline V gene. The length of the CDR3 is 15 residues. V was clipped by 4 bases and J by 0 bases; unmatched bases: 2. Here the CDR3 DNA reads TGCGCCAGCAGCACGGGACAGGGGGACCAAGAGACCCAGTACTTC. Amino acid sequence: CASSTGQGDQETQYF.

V gene TRBV27 combines with J gene TRBJ1-5, with D unresolved. The CDR3 has 17 amino acids. V shed 0 bases and J shed 3 bases, with 15 bases lying between them. Germline V CDR1 and CDR2: MNHEY, SMNVEV (reference sequence). DNA for the CDR3: TGTGCCAGCAGTTTATCTGATCCACTCCGAATCAATCAGCCCCAGCATTTT. As protein: CASSLSDPLRINQPQHF.

This chain uses TRBV15 with TRBJ1-5, with a tentative D call TRBD1 (6 bases). The CDR3 runs to 14 residues. In germline, CDR1 is LNHNV, CDR2 YYDKDF (reference sequence). Trimming stripped 1 base from V and 5 bases from J, with 9 bases between. CDR3 loop: CATSRGGPDQPQHF. As DNA, the CDR3 is TGTGCCACCAGCAGAGGGGGGCCGGATCAGCCCCAGCATTTT.

This chain joins TRBV5-1 and TRBJ2-5; 9 bases map to TRBD2. CDR1 and CDR2 (germline): SGHRS, YFSETQ. The CDR3 is made up of 15 amino acids. V trimming: 4 bases; J trimming: 4 bases; junction bases outside the gene matches: 8. The CDR3 spells CASSRGGGARETQYF. CDR3 nucleotides: TGCGCCAGCAGCAGGGGCGGGGGGGCCAGAGAGACCCAGTACTTC.

V is TRBV4-2 and J is TRBJ1-1, with TRBD1 identical over 9 bases. Trimming at V came to 1 base and at J to 7 bases, leaving 10 bases not matched to a gene. CDR1 is LGHNA and CDR2 is YNFKEQ in the germline V gene. The CDR3 totals 16 residues. The CDR3 nucleotides are TGTGCCAGCAGCCAAGTGATCGGGACAGGGTTTCATGAAGCTTTCTTT. Its protein product is CASSQVIGTGFHEAFF.

V gene TRBV4-2 combines with J gene TRBJ2-3; unclear D gene. With 2 bases removed from V and 0 bases from J, the gap between germline ends came to 6 bases. The CDR3 extends over 14 amino acids. In germline, CDR1 is LGHNA, CDR2 YNFKEQ. This CDR3 reads CASSQRTSTDTQYF. The CDR3 region has the DNA TGTGCCAGCAGCCAACGTACTAGCACAGATACGCAGTATTTT.